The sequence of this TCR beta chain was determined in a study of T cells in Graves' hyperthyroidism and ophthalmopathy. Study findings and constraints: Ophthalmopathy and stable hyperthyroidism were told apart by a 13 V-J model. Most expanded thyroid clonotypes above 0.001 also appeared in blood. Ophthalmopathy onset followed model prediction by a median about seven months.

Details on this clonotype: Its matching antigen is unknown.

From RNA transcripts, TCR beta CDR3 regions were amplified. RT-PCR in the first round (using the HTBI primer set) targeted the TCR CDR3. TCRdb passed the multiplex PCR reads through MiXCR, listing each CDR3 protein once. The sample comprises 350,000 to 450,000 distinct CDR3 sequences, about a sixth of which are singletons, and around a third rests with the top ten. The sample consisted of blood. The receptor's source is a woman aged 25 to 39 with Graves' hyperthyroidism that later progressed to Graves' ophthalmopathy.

The CDR3 DNA reads TGTGCCAGCAGCGAAACGGGACAGGGGGCGAGATCCAATGAGCAGTTCTTC. Amino acids: CASSETGQGARSNEQFF. The chain has TRBV9 and TRBJ2-1, with 12 positions matching TRBD1. Germline V CDR1 and CDR2: SGDLS, YYNGEE. Trimming at V came to 3 bases and at J to 6 bases, leaving 10 bases not matched to a gene. The CDR3 loop spans 17 amino acids.